This T cell receptor (beta chain) was sequenced in a study of blood T cell repertoires in COVID-19. At the level of the study: Sites in the United States, Italy and Spain provided acute and convalescent COVID-19 samples. PBMCs, B-cell-depleted T cells, or T cells provided the cDNA or gDNA that made up the material.

This table comes from immunoSEQ multiplex PCR, and its TCRdb copy is limited to in-frame clones, with some not included. Among around 90,000 clones listed, under 90% were seen once. Trimming cost V 6 bases and J 7 bases; bases outside gene matches: 8. CDR1 is WNHNN and CDR2 is SYGVQD in the germline V gene (reference sequence). The CDR3 totals 13 residues. The receptor was isolated from a human donor in a cohort sampled during active COVID-19. Sequences were obtained from peripheral blood. V and J are TRBV10-1 and TRBJ1-1; 7 bases are a match to TRBD1. CDR3 coding DNA: TGCGCCAGCAGCCCCGACAGGGTAAATGAAGCTTTCTTT. It codes for CASSPDRVNEAFF.